These 8 T cell receptor beta chains were all obtained from the same sample, sequenced in a study of blood T cell repertoires in COVID-19. Here immunoSEQ multiplex PCR was the method, and the copy in TCRdb shows in-frame clones only, minus some. This sample has approximately 70,000 clones; roughly 90% occur once, and the top ten carry 2% to 3%. What was sequenced was peripheral blood. Source of these receptors: a man in his fifties or sixties with COVID-19, enrolled during active disease.

This clone was seen a single time. This chain uses TRBV5-5 with TRBJ2-7, with 10 bases aligning to TRBD2. The germline CDR1 and CDR2 sequences are SGHKS and YYEKEE (reference sequence). CDR3 length: 13 amino acids. V was pared by 6 bases and J by 4 bases, with 4 bases of the junction left unmatched. The CDR3 protein is CASNGLAEYEQYF. The DNA for the CDR3 is TGTGCCAGCAACGGACTAGCGGAATACGAGCAGTACTTC.

This rearrangement joins TRBV9 to TRBJ2-1, with 11 bases aligning to TRBD2. The CDR3 length is 16 residues. V lost 0 bases to trimming and J lost 9 bases; unmatched junction nucleotides: 8. From germline, CDR1 is SGDLS and CDR2 YYNGEE. The CDR3 sequence is CASSVGVAGGPVEQFF. The CDR3 nucleotides read TGTGCCAGCAGCGTAGGTGTAGCGGGAGGGCCGGTTGAGCAGTTCTTC.

The rearrangement links TRBV7-2 to TRBJ2-1, with D possibly TRBD2 on 5 matching bases. Germline V gene sequence: CDR1 SGHTA, CDR2 FQGNSA. The CDR3 sequence is 12 residues long. Between the trimmed V and J ends, which lost 5 bases and 10 bases, there was a span of 12 bases. The CDR3, as DNA: TGTGCCAGCAGCCCAAGCGGCATGGAGCAGTTCTTC. Protein: CASSPSGMEQFF.

The CDR3 DNA is TGTGCCATCAATCAAAAAACGGGAGGGACTGGGGAGCTGTTTTTT. Residues: CAINQKTGGTGELFF. This sequence joins TRBV10-3 and TRBJ2-2; 8 nucleotides align to TRBD2. CDR1 ENHRY and CDR2 SYGVKD come from the germline V gene. The length of the CDR3 is 15 residues. J lost 8 bases, V lost 7 bases, and 12 bases had no gene match.

The CDR3 sequence: CAWSRGTSENTIYF. Here the CDR3 DNA reads TGTGCCTGGAGCAGGGGGACGTCGGAAAACACCATATATTTT. V is TRBV30 and J is TRBJ1-3; 7 bases align to TRBD1. Germline CDR1 reads GTSNPN; CDR2 reads SVGIG (reference sequence). Trimming took 3 bases from V and 6 from J; bases not matched to a gene: 8. CDR3 length equals 14 residues.

V and J are TRBV9 and TRBJ2-4, with 10 nucleotides matching TRBD2. V shed 3 bases, J shed 2 bases, and the junction held 8 bases outside the gene matches. The CDR3 covers 17 residues. The germline gives CDR1 SGDLS, CDR2 YYNGEE. The CDR3, as DNA: TGTGCCAGCAGCGCCTCCGGGACTAGCGAATCCAAAAACATTCAGTACTTC. This sequence encodes CASSASGTSESKNIQYF.

The chain carries TRBV18 and TRBJ1-4, with D possibly matching TRBD1 (6 bases). The CDR3 consists of 14 residues. Germline values: CDR1 KGHSH, CDR2 LQKENI. V shed 6 bases and J shed 7 bases, with 15 bases lying between them. Written as DNA, the CDR3 is TGTGCCAGCTCCCGGACAGAGCCCCCTGAAAAACTGTTTTTT. Encoded protein: CASSRTEPPEKLFF.

Remarks on this clone: The same CDR3 is also encoded by other DNA sequences in this sample. V and J are TRBV9 and TRBJ2-1; 11 nucleotides match TRBD2. Germline CDR1 SGDLS, CDR2 YYNGEE. The CDR3 extends over 15 amino acids. Trimming removed 0 bases from V and 4 bases from J; junction bases left unmatched: 0. In nucleotides, the CDR3 is TGTGCCAGCAGCGTAGGACTAGCGGGATACAATGAGCAGTTCTTC. Its protein is CASSVGLAGYNEQFF.